This T cell receptor beta chain was profiled in a study of T-cell reconstitution after alpha-beta-depleted transplantation in children. Ten or more counts support this clonotype. Unique molecular identifiers were built into the TCRbeta library. From the PCR reads, TCRdb called clonotypes with MiXCR, one entry per CDR3 protein. The data show about 400,000 distinct CDR3 sequences, about 14% seen once. CDR3 size: 14 residues. CDR1 is SGHTA, CDR2 FQGNSA, per germline. V lost 2 bases, J lost 6 bases, and 3 bases stayed unmatched. Sequences were derived from PBMCs, sampled from the stem cell graft. The clonotype originates from a human donor who donated a stem cell graft to a child with Fanconi anemia. The rearrangement links TRBV7-2 to TRBJ1-4, with 7 bases that match TRBD1. CDR3 amino acids: CASSLNRGYEKLFF. CDR3 DNA sequence: TGTGCCAGCAGCTTAAACAGGGGTTATGAAAAACTGTTTTTT.